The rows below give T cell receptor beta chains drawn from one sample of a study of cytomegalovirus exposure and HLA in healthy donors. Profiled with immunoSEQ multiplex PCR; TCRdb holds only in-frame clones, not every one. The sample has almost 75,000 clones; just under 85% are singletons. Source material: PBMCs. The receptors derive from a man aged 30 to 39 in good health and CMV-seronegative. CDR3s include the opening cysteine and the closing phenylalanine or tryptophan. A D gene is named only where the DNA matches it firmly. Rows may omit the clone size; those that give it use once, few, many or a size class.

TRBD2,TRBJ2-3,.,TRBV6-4,CASSDQEGGRNTQYF,TGTGCCAGCAGTGATCAGGAGGGCGGGAGAAATACGCAGTATTTT
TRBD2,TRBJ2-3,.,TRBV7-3,CASSLRPSGSTDTQYF,TGTGCCAGCAGCTTAAGGCCTAGCGGGAGCACAGATACGCAGTATTTT
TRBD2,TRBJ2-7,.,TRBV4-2,CASSQGEAGGAYEQYF,TGTGCCAGCAGCCAAGGTGAAGCGGGGGGAGCCTACGAGCAGTACTTC
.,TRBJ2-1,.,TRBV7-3,CASSLRGGAPQSYNEQFF,TGTGCCAGCAGCTTAAGGGGGGGGGCCCCTCAATCCTACAATGAGCAGTTCTTC
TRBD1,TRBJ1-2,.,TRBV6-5,CASSRGQEVSYGYTF,TGTGCCAGCAGCCGAGGACAGGAAGTTAGCTATGGCTACACCTTC
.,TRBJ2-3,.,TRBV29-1,CSVDSRITDTQYF,TGCAGCGTTGATTCCAGGATCACAGATACGCAGTATTTT
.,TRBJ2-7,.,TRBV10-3,CAISDNYEQYF,TGTGCCATCAGTGACAACTACGAGCAGTACTTC
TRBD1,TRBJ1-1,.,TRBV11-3,CAPSFKSSGGNTEAFF,TGTGCGCCCAGCTTTAAATCGTCAGGGGGGAACACTGAAGCTTTCTTT
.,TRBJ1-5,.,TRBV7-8,CASSLARLRNQPQHF,TGTGCCAGCAGCTTAGCCCGACTCCGAAATCAGCCCCAGCATTTT
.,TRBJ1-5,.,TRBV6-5,CASSSGPLVQPQHF,TGTGCCAGCAGTTCAGGGCCACTCGTTCAGCCCCAGCATTTT
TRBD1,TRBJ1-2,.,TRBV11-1,CASSFDRGYGYTF,TGTGCCAGCAGCTTCGACAGGGGCTATGGCTACACCTTC
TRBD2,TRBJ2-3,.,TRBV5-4,CASSVGLAGGRADTQYF,TGTGCCAGCAGCGTGGGACTAGCGGGAGGGCGGGCAGATACGCAGTATTTT
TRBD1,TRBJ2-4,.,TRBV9,CASSEGAENIQYF,TGTGCCAGCTCAGAGGGGGCGGAAAACATTCAGTACTTC
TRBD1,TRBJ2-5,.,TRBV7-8,CASSSWAHRGSETQYF,TGTGCCAGCAGCTCTTGGGCACACAGGGGCTCAGAGACCCAGTACTTC
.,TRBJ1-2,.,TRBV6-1,CASAGSGYTF,TGTGCCAGCGCTGGCTCAGGCTACACCTTC
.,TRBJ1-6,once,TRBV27,CASRIGGGGNSPLHF,TGTGCCAGCCGGATCGGGGGTGGAGGTAATTCACCCCTCCACTTT
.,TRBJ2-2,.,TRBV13,CASSPEKRVTGELFF,TGTGCCAGCAGCCCCGAAAAGCGGGTAACCGGGGAGCTGTTTTTT
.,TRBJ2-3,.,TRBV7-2,CASSLVGGSTDTQYF,TGTGCCAGCAGCTTAGTAGGCGGAAGCACAGATACGCAGTATTTT
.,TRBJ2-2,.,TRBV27,CASSGRGGPKSTGELFF,TGTGCCAGCAGCGGACGCGGGGGCCCAAAGAGCACCGGGGAGCTGTTTTTT
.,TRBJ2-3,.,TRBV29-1,CSVNLASSTDTQYF,TGCAGCGTGAACCTAGCATCTAGCACAGATACGCAGTATTTT
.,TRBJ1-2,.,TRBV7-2,CASSPAPEDYGYTF,TGTGCCAGCAGCCCCGCCCCGGAGGACTATGGCTACACCTTC
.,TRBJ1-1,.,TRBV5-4,CASSLDSGGAEAFF,TGTGCCAGCAGCTTGGACAGTGGGGGGGCTGAAGCTTTCTTT
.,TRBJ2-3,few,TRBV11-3,CASSLEGATDTQYF,TGTGCCAGCAGCTTAGAAGGAGCCACAGATACGCAGTATTTT
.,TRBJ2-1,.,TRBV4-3,CASSQILATRGNNEQFF,TGCGCCAGCAGCCAGATACTAGCAACCAGGGGGAACAATGAGCAGTTCTTC
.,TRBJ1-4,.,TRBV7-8,CASSLYARDEKLFF,TGTGCCAGCAGCTTATATGCGAGGGATGAAAAACTGTTTTTT
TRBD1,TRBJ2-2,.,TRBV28,CASRNPGQGNTGELFF,TGTGCCAGCAGAAACCCGGGACAGGGAAACACCGGGGAGCTGTTTTTT
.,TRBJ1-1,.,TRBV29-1,CSVAVNTEAFF,TGCAGCGTTGCGGTGAACACTGAAGCTTTCTTT
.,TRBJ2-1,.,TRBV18,CASSPNFEQFF,TGTGCCAGCTCACCAAACTTTGAGCAGTTCTTC
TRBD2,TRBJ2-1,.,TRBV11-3,CASSSRGGGVYNEQFF,TGTGCCAGCAGCTCCCGTGGCGGGGGGGTCTACAATGAGCAGTTCTTC
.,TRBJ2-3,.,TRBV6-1,CASSEEGGGTDTQYF,TGTGCCAGCAGTGAAGAGGGGGGGGGCACAGATACGCAGTATTTT
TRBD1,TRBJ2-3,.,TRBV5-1,CASSSDRGDTDTQYF,TGCGCCAGCAGCTCAGACAGGGGGGATACAGATACGCAGTATTTT
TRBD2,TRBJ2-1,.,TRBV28,CASTELAGNVNEQFF,TGTGCCAGCACCGAACTAGCGGGCAATGTCAATGAGCAGTTCTTC
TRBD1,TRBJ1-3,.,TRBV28,CASDRGWPGAGNTIYF,TGTGCCAGCGACAGGGGATGGCCTGGAGCTGGAAACACCATATATTTT
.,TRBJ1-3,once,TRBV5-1,CASSLTGFTGNTIYF,TGCGCCAGCAGCTTGACAGGGTTTACTGGAAACACCATATATTTT
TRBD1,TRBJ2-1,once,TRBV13,CASSTTGGNEQFF,TGTGCCAGCAGCACGACAGGGGGCAATGAGCAGTTCTTC
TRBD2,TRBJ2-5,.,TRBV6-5,CASSYSRGLATETQYF,TGTGCCAGCAGTTACTCGAGGGGACTAGCGACAGAGACCCAGTACTTC
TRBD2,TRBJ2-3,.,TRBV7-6,CASSLASGRSADTQYF,TGTGCCAGCAGCTTAGCTAGCGGGAGATCGGCAGATACGCAGTATTTT
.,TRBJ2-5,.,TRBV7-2,CASRKQGVGIETQYF,TGTGCCAGCAGGAAACAGGGTGTGGGGATAGAGACCCAGTACTTC
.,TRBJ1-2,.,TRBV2,CASSPLGGGVYGYTF,TGTGCCAGCAGTCCGTTGGGAGGGGGGGTCTATGGCTACACCTTC
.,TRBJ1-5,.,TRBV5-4,CASSVGRGGNQPQHF,TGTGCCAGCAGCGTGGGCAGGGGTGGCAATCAGCCCCAGCATTTT
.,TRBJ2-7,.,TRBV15,CATSRAGSRYEQYF,TGTGCCACCAGCAGAGCAGGCTCACGATACGAGCAGTACTTC
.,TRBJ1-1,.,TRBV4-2,CASSQVERLNTEAFF,TGTGCCAGCAGCCAAGTCGAGCGATTGAACACTGAAGCTTTCTTT
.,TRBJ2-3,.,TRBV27,CASSLYAPGTGATTDTQYF,TGTGCCAGCAGTTTATATGCTCCGGGTACGGGAGCCACCACAGATACGCAGTATTTT
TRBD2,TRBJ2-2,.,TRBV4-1,CASSQQTWTSGINTGELFF,TGCGCCAGCAGCCAACAAACTTGGACTAGCGGGATAAACACCGGGGAGCTGTTTTTT